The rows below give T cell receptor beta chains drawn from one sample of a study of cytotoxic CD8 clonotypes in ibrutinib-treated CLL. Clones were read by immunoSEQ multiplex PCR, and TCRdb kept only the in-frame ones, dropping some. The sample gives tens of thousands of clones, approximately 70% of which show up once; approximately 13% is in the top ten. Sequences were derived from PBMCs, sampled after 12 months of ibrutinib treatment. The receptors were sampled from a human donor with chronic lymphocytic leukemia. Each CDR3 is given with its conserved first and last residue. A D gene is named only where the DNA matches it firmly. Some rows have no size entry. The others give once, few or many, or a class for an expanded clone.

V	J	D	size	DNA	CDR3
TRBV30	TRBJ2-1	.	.	TGTGCCTGGAGTCTGAGGGTGAATGAGCAGTTCTTC	CAWSLRVNEQFF
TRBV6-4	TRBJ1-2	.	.	TGTGCCAGCAGTGGTACAGGGTCCCCCGGCGATGGCTACACCTTC	CASSGTGSPGDGYTF
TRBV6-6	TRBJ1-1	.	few	TGTGCCAGCAGTGCGACAACGAACACTGAAGCTTTCTTT	CASSATTNTEAFF
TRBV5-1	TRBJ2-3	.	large	TGCGCCAGCACCAACTCAAGACAGGGCACAGATACGCAGTATTTT	CASTNSRQGTDTQYF
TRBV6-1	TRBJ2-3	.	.	TGTGCCAGCAAGCGGGCGAGCACAGATACGCAGTATTTT	CASKRASTDTQYF
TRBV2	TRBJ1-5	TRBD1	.	TGTGCCAGTGGGCCGGGACAGGGCTATCAGCCCCAGCATTTT	CASGPGQGYQPQHF
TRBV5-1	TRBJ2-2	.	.	TGCGCCAGCAAAAGAGAACCCTCACCCGACACCGGGGAGCTGTTTTTT	CASKREPSPDTGELFF
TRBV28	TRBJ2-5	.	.	TGTGCCAGCAGTTCCCTGGGAGTCCGGGAATTGGAGACCCAGTACTTC	CASSSLGVRELETQYF
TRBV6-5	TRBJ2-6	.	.	TGTGCCAGCAGTTACGCTGGGGCCAACGTCCTGACTTTC	CASSYAGANVLTF
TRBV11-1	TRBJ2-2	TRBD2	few	TGTGCCAGCAGCTCTCTAGCGGGAGTGGGCGGGGAGCTGTTTTTT	CASSSLAGVGGELFF
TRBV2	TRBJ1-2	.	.	TGTGCCAGCAGTGAACTCTCAGCTACTTATGGCTACACCTTC	CASSELSATYGYTF
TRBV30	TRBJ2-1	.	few	TGTGCCTGGAGTGTGACGACTGGTGAGCAGTTCTTC	CAWSVTTGEQFF
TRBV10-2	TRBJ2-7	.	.	TGCGCCACAGGGAGACGGGAAGCCTACGAGCAGTACTTC	CATGRREAYEQYF
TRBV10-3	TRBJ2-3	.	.	TGTGCCATCAGTGGTACAGTTCAAGATACGCAGTATTTT	CAISGTVQDTQYF
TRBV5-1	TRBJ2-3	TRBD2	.	TGCGCCAGCAGCTTTGCGGGAGCCACAGATACGCAGTATTTT	CASSFAGATDTQYF
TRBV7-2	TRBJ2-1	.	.	TGTGCCAGCAGCCGGCCGGGACACGGTTACAATGAGCAGTTCTTC	CASSRPGHGYNEQFF
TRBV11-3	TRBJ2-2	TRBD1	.	TGTGCCAGCAGCCCCCGGACAGGGGGCAGCACCGGGGAGCTGTTTTTT	CASSPRTGGSTGELFF
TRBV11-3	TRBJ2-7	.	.	TGTGCCAGCAGCCTAGGGATGAGTTCCTACGAGCAGTACTTC	CASSLGMSSYEQYF
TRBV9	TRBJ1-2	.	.	TGTGCCAGCAGCCGTCCCCCGGGGGATCCCTTCTATGGCTACACCTTC	CASSRPPGDPFYGYTF
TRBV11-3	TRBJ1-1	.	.	TGTGCCAGCAGCTTAGGGGGAAACACTGAAGCTTTCTTT	CASSLGGNTEAFF
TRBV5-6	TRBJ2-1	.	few	TGTGCCAGCAGCTTGGATCGGGTTAGCTCCTACAATGAGCAGTTCTTC	CASSLDRVSSYNEQFF
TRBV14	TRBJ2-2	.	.	TGTGCCAGCAGCCAAGATAGGACAGCCGCGAACACCGGGGAGCTGTTTTTT	CASSQDRTAANTGELFF
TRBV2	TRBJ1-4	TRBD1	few	TGTGCCAGCATCCCGGACAGGGGGAATGAAAAACTGTTTTTT	CASIPDRGNEKLFF
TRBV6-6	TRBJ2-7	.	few	TGTGCCAGCAGTTATAGCGGCGACGATCACGAGCAGTACTTC	CASSYSGDDHEQYF
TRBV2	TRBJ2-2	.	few	TGTGCCAGCAGTCATGACAACACCGGGGAGCTGTTTTTT	CASSHDNTGELFF
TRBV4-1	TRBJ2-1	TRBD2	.	TGCGCCAGCAGCGTCCGAGAAGCGGGAGGGCCCAAGGAGCAGTTCTTC	CASSVREAGGPKEQFF
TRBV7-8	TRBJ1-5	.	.	TGTGCCAGCAGCTTAGCAAGAGGTCAGCCCCAGCATTTT	CASSLARGQPQHF
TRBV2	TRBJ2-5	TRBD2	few	TGTGCCAGCAGTGAAGGGATCAGCGGGAAGGGAGAGACCCAGTACTTC	CASSEGISGKGETQYF
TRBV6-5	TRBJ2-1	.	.	TGTGCCAGCAGTTACCAGGGGCCTGAGGATGAGCAGTTCTTC	CASSYQGPEDEQFF
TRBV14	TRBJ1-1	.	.	TGTGCCAGCAGCCGTTTTGGGGTCGCTGAAGCTTTCTTT	CASSRFGVAEAFF
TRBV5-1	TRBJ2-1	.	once	TGCGCCAGCAGCCTCACCACCAGCGTCTCCTACAATGAGCAGTTCTTC	CASSLTTSVSYNEQFF
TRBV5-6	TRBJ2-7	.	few	TGTGCCAGCAGCTGGGCCAGGGCGTACGAGCAGTACTTC	CASSWARAYEQYF
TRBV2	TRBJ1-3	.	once	TGTGCCAGCAGTGACAGAGAATCTGGAAACACCATATATTTT	CASSDRESGNTIYF
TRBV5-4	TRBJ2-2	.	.	TGTGCCAGCAGCTTGGACGGGAGAAGCACCGGGGAGCTGTTTTTT	CASSLDGRSTGELFF
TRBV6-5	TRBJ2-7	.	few	TGTGCCAGCAGGTCTTGGGACTCCTACGAGCAGTACTTC	CASRSWDSYEQYF
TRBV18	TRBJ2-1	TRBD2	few	TGTGCCAGCTCACCACTAGCGGGGTCCTCCTACAATGAGCAGTTCTTC	CASSPLAGSSYNEQFF
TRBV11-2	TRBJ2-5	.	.	TGTGCCAGCAGCTTCTCCCACAGGGATTGGGAGACCCAGTACTTC	CASSFSHRDWETQYF
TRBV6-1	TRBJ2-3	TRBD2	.	TGTGCCAGCAGTCCGGGACTAGCGAGCCATACGCAGTATTTT	CASSPGLASHTQYF
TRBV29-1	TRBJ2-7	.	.	TGCAGCGTTCAGGCAGGTATCTACGAGCAGTACTTC	CSVQAGIYEQYF
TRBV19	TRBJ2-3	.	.	TGTGCCACCCTAGGGGTAACAGATACGCAGTATTTT	CATLGVTDTQYF
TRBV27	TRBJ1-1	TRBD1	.	TGTGCCAGCAGTTCCGTAGGACAGGGGGCTGAAGCTTTCTTT	CASSSVGQGAEAFF
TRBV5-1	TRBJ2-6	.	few	TGCGCCAGCAGCCTGGACTCTGGGGCCAACGTCCTGACTTTC	CASSLDSGANVLTF
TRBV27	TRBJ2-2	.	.	TGTGCCAGCAGTTTTGCTAGCGACCTCGGGGAGCTGTTTTTT	CASSFASDLGELFF
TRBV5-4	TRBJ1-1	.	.	TGTGCCAGCAGCTTGGACAGGTTGGGAACTGAAGCTTTCTTT	CASSLDRLGTEAFF
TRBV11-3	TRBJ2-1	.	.	TGTGCCAGCAGCTCTAGTGGGGGTATTAACAATGAGCAGTTCTTC	CASSSSGGINNEQFF
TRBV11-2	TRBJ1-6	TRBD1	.	TGTGCCAGCGAGCGGGACAGGGGGAATTCACCCCTCCACTTT	CASERDRGNSPLHF
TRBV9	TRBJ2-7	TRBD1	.	TGTGCCAGCAGCGTAGGACAGGGGAACGAGCAGTACTTC	CASSVGQGNEQYF
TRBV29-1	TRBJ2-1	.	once	TGCAGCGTTGCCCGGACAGAAAACAATGAGCAGTTCTTC	CSVARTENNEQFF
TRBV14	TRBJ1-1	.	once	TGTGCCAGCAGCCTGACGACAGGCTGGGACACTGAAGCTTTCTTT	CASSLTTGWDTEAFF